The entry below describes one T cell receptor beta chain. Its antigen is still unknown. V was clipped by 8 bases and J by 7 bases; unmatched bases: 8. The CDR3 contains 13 residues. CDR1 is SNHLY and CDR2 is FYNNEI in the germline V gene. This sample stems from a study of blood T cells in healthy people across ages. Findings and caveats of the study: Leaving the PBMCs unsorted stopped any conclusive comparison of naive versus antigen-experienced cells. Estimated diversity across one million T cells was deemed an underestimate. Older age coincided with a roughly linear decline in TCR beta diversity per million T cells.

Together with a sample-barcoded 5' primer, a J-beta primer mix was included in a second PCR lasting about 7 to 11 cycles. CDR3-containing paired-end reads numbered at least 2.5 million in each sample. TCRdb fed the 5' RACE reads into MiXCR, producing one record per CDR3 protein. Counted here are over a million distinct CDR3 sequences, under 55% occurring once; the ten biggest clones make up under 20%. This sequence joins TRBV2 and TRBJ2-3, with 8 bases identical to TRBD2. The sample consisted of blood. This TCR came from a woman aged 55-70 years in good health. The CDR3 loop is CASETSGRNTQYF. As DNA, the CDR3 is TGTGCCAGCGAAACTAGCGGCAGAAATACGCAGTATTTT.